Presented here are 10 T cell receptor beta chains from one specimen sequenced in a study of blood T cell repertoires in COVID-19. Sequencing used immunoSEQ multiplex PCR; TCRdb keeps in-frame clones, though not all of them. The sample lists around 100,000 clones, more than 90% occurring once. The sequenced sample was peripheral blood. The receptor set was obtained from a woman aged 45 to 65 with COVID-19, enrolled during active disease.

This rearrangement joins TRBV30 to TRBJ1-2, with a weak D call TRBD1 (6 bases). The CDR3 extends over 14 amino acids. Germline values: CDR1 GTSNPN, CDR2 SVGIG (reference sequence). V was pared by 0 bases and J by 6 bases, with 14 bases between. The CDR3 here is CAWSVQGARDGYTF. CDR3 DNA sequence: TGTGCCTGGAGTGTACAGGGAGCCAGAGATGGCTACACCTTC.

The rearrangement links TRBV14 to TRBJ1-4, with TRBD1 matching over 8 bases. CDR3 size: 18 residues. Unmatched junction bases numbered 13, after V lost 0 bases and J lost 7 bases. Looked up from germline, CDR1 is SGHDN and CDR2 is FVKESK. The CDR3 DNA reads as TGTGCCAGCAGCCAAGATCAGGCGTCAGGGGGCGGAGGTGAAAAACTGTTTTTT. Protein product: CASSQDQASGGGGEKLFF.

The genes are TRBV6-5 and TRBJ2-2; D gene unclear. Per the germline V gene, CDR1 is MNHEY and CDR2 is SVGAGI. There are 12 residues in the CDR3. V was shortened by 10 bases and J by 3 bases, with 9 bases between the two germline ends. The CDR3 DNA reads TGTGCCAACCTACCGGACACCGGGGAGCTGTTTTTT. Protein sequence: CANLPDTGELFF.

The CDR3, as DNA: TGTGCCAGCAGTTCGGGATTCTCTGGAAACACCATATATTTT. Translated: CASSSGFSGNTIYF. The chain employs TRBV27 and TRBJ1-3; no clear D gene. V shed 4 bases and J shed 0 bases, with 7 bases lying between them. This CDR3 has 14 residues. CDR1 and CDR2 from the germline V gene are MNHEY and SMNVEV (reference sequence).

The gene calls are TRBV6-5 and TRBJ1-2; D is uncertain. The CDR3 loop spans 15 amino acids. Trimming left V 5 bases short and J 8 bases short, with 21 bases between. Germline assignment: CDR1 MNHEY and CDR2 SVGAGI. The CDR3: CASSTREGGLRGYTF. The CDR3 nucleotides are TGTGCCAGCAGTACCCGGGAGGGAGGGTTACGAGGCTACACCTTC.

This chain joins TRBV4-1 and TRBJ2-7; D possibly corresponds to TRBD2 (6 bases). Germline CDR1 is MGHRA and CDR2 is YSYEKL. This CDR3 is built from 15 residues. The ends were cut back, 1 base at V and 3 bases at J, with 13 bases in the middle. The chain's CDR3 is CASSQVSSANYEQYF. The DNA for the CDR3 is TGCGCCAGCAGCCAAGTATCTAGCGCGAACTACGAGCAGTACTTC.

This rearrangement joins TRBV27 to TRBJ1-6; D is unresolved. Germline V gene data show CDR1 as MNHEY and CDR2 as SMNVEV (reference sequence). V lost 9 bases and J 10 bases, leaving 19 bases between the germline ends. The CDR3 contains 14 residues. CDR3 sequence: CASSKGGNGSPLHF. The CDR3 DNA sequence: TGTGCCAGTTCTAAGGGAGGTAACGGATCACCCCTCCACTTT.

The chain is built from TRBV25-1 and TRBJ2-7; D perhaps matches TRBD1 (5 bases). Germline CDR1 is MGHDK and CDR2 is SYGVNS. V was clipped by 5 bases and J by 0 bases, with 20 bases between them. The CDR3 length is 17 residues. Written as DNA, the CDR3 is TGTGCCAGCAGTCGCCCAAGGGGCGGTCCGAGCTCCTACGAGCAGTACGTC. Amino acids: CASSRPRGGPSSYEQYV.

The J gene is TRBJ1-3, the V gene TRBV19; D not resolved. Trimming left V 7 bases short and J 0 bases short, with 16 bases between. The CDR3 is 16 amino acids. CDR1 is LNHDA, CDR2 SQIVND, per germline (reference sequence). As DNA, the CDR3 is TGTGCCAGTACCCTCCGTCGGGTCTACTCTGGAAACACCATATATTTT. Its translation is CASTLRRVYSGNTIYF.

V usage is TRBV7-2 and J usage is TRBJ1-2, with D maybe TRBD1 (6 bases). CDR3 size: 13 residues. CDR1 SGHTA and CDR2 FQGNSA come from the germline V gene. The V end was cut by 3 bases, the J end by 5 bases, with 10 bases between. CDR3 bases: TGTGCCAGCAGCTTCGGGGGGCGGTATGGCTACACCTTC. Protein: CASSFGGRYGYTF. The full variable domain, in which reference TRBV7-2 and TRBJ1-2 provide the parts outside the CDR3, is GAGVSQSPSNKVTEKGKDVELRCDPISGHTALYWYRQSLGQGLEFLIYFQGNSAPDKSGLPSDRFSAERTGGSVSTLTIQRTQQEDSAVYLCASSFGGRYGYTFGSGTRLTVV.